This is a list of T cell receptor beta chains from one sample in a study of cytomegalovirus exposure and HLA in healthy donors. TCRdb keeps only in-frame clones here, not all; method: immunoSEQ multiplex PCR. This table has around 180,000 clones, 75% to 85% appearing once. The sample consisted of PBMCs. These receptors all come from a woman aged 50 to 60 in good health and CMV-seropositive. The CDR3 runs from the conserved cysteine through the conserved F or W. The D gene is left open where the match is weak. Expanded clones get a size class; other rows say once, few or many, or leave the size out.

- | - | TRBJ2-7 | TRBV18 | TGTGCCAGCTCCGACCAGGGGAAAGATAACGAGCAGTACTTC | CASSDQGKDNEQYF
- | - | TRBJ2-1 | TRBV27 | TGTGCCAGCAGCAGGGGATGGGAGCAGTTCTTC | CASSRGWEQFF
- | - | TRBJ1-6 | TRBV30 | TGTGCCTGGACCCAGGGAGGGACCTATAATTCACCCCTCCACTTT | CAWTQGGTYNSPLHF
TRBD1 | - | TRBJ1-1 | TRBV19 | TGTGCCAGTAGTTTCGGGACAGCGAACACTGAAGCTTTCTTT | CASSFGTANTEAFF
TRBD1 | - | TRBJ1-2 | TRBV18 | TGTGCCAGCTCACCCGACAGGGATCCTTATGGCTACACCTTC | CASSPDRDPYGYTF
- | - | TRBJ2-3 | TRBV15 | TGTGCCACGAACCTGAGAAACGGGAATACGCAGTATTTT | CATNLRNGNTQYF
- | - | TRBJ2-3 | TRBV10-3 | TGTGCCATCAGGACCTACAGGGCAGTAACGCAGTATTTT | CAIRTYRAVTQYF
- | - | TRBJ2-7 | TRBV5-1 | TGCGCCAGCAGCTTGGGTGCGCAGGGAGGCTACGAGCAGTACTTC | CASSLGAQGGYEQYF
- | - | TRBJ2-7 | TRBV5-4 | TGTGCCAGCAGCTTGGGGGCTGGGGGCCCCTTCTACGAGCAGTACTTC | CASSLGAGGPFYEQYF
- | few | TRBJ1-5 | TRBV7-6 | TGTGCCAGCAGCGAAAATGAGGGATATCAGCCCCAGCATTTT | CASSENEGYQPQHF
- | - | TRBJ1-1 | TRBV19 | TGTGCCAGTAGTATAGGCGGAGAGAACACTGAAGCTTTCTTT | CASSIGGENTEAFF
- | few | TRBJ2-1 | TRBV10-3 | TGTGCCATCGGATCCGGGACAAACTACAATGAGCAGTTCTTC | CAIGSGTNYNEQFF
- | - | TRBJ1-3 | TRBV2 | TGTGCCAGCAGTGAAGGGCGGGGAAACTCTGGAAACACCATATATTTT | CASSEGRGNSGNTIYF
TRBD2 | - | TRBJ2-3 | TRBV13 | TGTGCCAGCAGCCTGATCGCTTTAGCGGGGGGAACAGATACGCAGTATTTT | CASSLIALAGGTDTQYF
- | - | TRBJ1-2 | TRBV30 | TGTGCCTGGACAGGTACTAACTATGGCTACACCTTC | CAWTGTNYGYTF
TRBD1 | - | TRBJ1-1 | TRBV7-9 | TGTGCCAGCAGCACCCGGGACAGGGTGAACACTGAAGCTTTCTTT | CASSTRDRVNTEAFF
TRBD1 | - | TRBJ2-7 | TRBV6-5 | TGTGCCAGCAGTTTGGACAGGACTTACGAGCAGTACTTC | CASSLDRTYEQYF
- | - | TRBJ1-4 | TRBV5-4 | TGTGCCAGCAGCCTCTCGACAGCAACTAATGAAAAACTGTTTTTT | CASSLSTATNEKLFF
TRBD1 | - | TRBJ1-1 | TRBV30 | TGTGCCTGGAGGAGAAAAGGACAGGGGAACACTGAAGCTTTCTTT | CAWRRKGQGNTEAFF
- | - | TRBJ1-1 | TRBV6-5 | TGTGCCAGCCTCCGGGGCACTGAAGCTTTCTTT | CASLRGTEAFF
- | - | TRBJ1-5 | TRBV21-1 | TGTGCCAGCAGCCCCTCGAGGGACAGACATGGACCCCAGCATTTT | CASSPSRDRHGPQHF
TRBD1 | - | TRBJ1-2 | TRBV30 | TGTGCCTGGAACCGGGACAGGGTTTCAGCCAACTATGGCTACACCTTC | CAWNRDRVSANYGYTF
- | few | TRBJ2-2 | TRBV5-8 | TGTGCCAGCAGCTGGAAGGTTTGGAGGGTTAACACCGGGGAGCTGTTTTTT | CASSWKVWRVNTGELFF
- | few | TRBJ2-3 | TRBV11-2 | TGTGCCAGCAGCTACGCAGGGAACACAGATACGCAGTATTTT | CASSYAGNTDTQYF
- | - | TRBJ1-2 | TRBV18 | TGTGCCAGCTCACCACCGGGCAGGGAGGTAAATGGCTACACCTTC | CASSPPGREVNGYTF
TRBD2 | - | TRBJ2-5 | TRBV14 | TGTGCCAGCAGCCAAGTGGCTAGCGGGGGGGCAGGGACCCAGTACTTC | CASSQVASGGAGTQYF
TRBD2 | - | TRBJ2-1 | TRBV15 | TGTGCCACCAGCAGAGGTTCACGGGGGGGCAACAATGAGCAGTTCTTC | CATSRGSRGGNNEQFF
- | - | TRBJ2-4 | TRBV30 | TGTGCCTGGAGTTCCCTTTCAGCCAAAAACATTCAGTACTTC | CAWSSLSAKNIQYF
TRBD1 | - | TRBJ1-2 | TRBV6-1 | TGTGCCAGCAGTGAAAATCCGGGACAGAGCTATGGCTACACCTTC | CASSENPGQSYGYTF
- | - | TRBJ1-4 | TRBV18 | TGTGCCAGCTCACCAGAGACTAATGAAAAACTGTTTTTT | CASSPETNEKLFF
TRBD1 | - | TRBJ1-1 | TRBV9 | TGTGCCAGCAGCGATACAGGGGGCGTCATGAACACTGAAGCTTTCTTT | CASSDTGGVMNTEAFF
TRBD1 | - | TRBJ2-7 | TRBV6-5 | TGTGCCAGCAGTTACTCGAGGACAGGGAACGAGCAGTACTTC | CASSYSRTGNEQYF
TRBD1 | - | TRBJ1-5 | TRBV29-1 | TGCAGCGTTAAATCGGGACAGGGAAACAATCAGCCCCAGCATTTT | CSVKSGQGNNQPQHF
- | - | TRBJ2-7 | TRBV7-9 | TGTGCCAGCAGCTTAATGGGGGCCCAGGGCGAGCAGTACTTC | CASSLMGAQGEQYF
- | - | TRBJ2-1 | TRBV30 | TGTGCCTGGAGTGTAACCAGGGCCTACAATGAGCAGTTCTTC | CAWSVTRAYNEQFF
TRBD2 | - | TRBJ2-3 | TRBV7-9 | TGTGCCAGCAGCTTAGGCTCTAGCGGGGACACAGATACGCAGTATTTT | CASSLGSSGDTDTQYF
- | - | TRBJ2-5 | TRBV5-6 | TGTGCCAGCAGCTTGGCTGCGGCAAAAGAGACCCAGTACTTC | CASSLAAAKETQYF
TRBD1 | - | TRBJ1-2 | TRBV19 | TGTGCCAGTAGTATATCCGGTGGGACAGCTAACTATGGCTACACCTTC | CASSISGGTANYGYTF
TRBD1 | - | TRBJ1-6 | TRBV5-6 | TGTGCCAGCAGCTTGGTGGGCAGGGGGAAGTCACCCCTCCACTTT | CASSLVGRGKSPLHF
- | - | TRBJ1-4 | TRBV5-1 | TGCGCCAGCAGCTTGGCCGGTCGGACGGGGGAAAAACTGTTTTTT | CASSLAGRTGEKLFF
- | once | TRBJ2-2 | TRBV5-6 | TGTGCCAGCAGCTTAGACAGAACGAAAGGGGAGCTGTTTTTT | CASSLDRTKGELFF
- | - | TRBJ2-1 | TRBV25-1 | TGTGCCAGCAGTGAAACCGGCAGGTACAATGAGCAGTTCTTC | CASSETGRYNEQFF
- | - | TRBJ1-4 | TRBV5-1 | TGCGCCAGCAGCTTACAGCTTTCTAATGAAAAACTGTTTTTT | CASSLQLSNEKLFF
TRBD2 | - | TRBJ2-6 | TRBV10-3 | TGTGCCATCAGTCCCGGGGGGTCAGGGGCCAACGTCCTGACTTTC | CAISPGGSGANVLTF
TRBD2 | - | TRBJ2-1 | TRBV7-2 | TGTGCCAGCAGCTTACTAGCGGGGGTAGTCAATGAGCAGTTCTTC | CASSLLAGVVNEQFF
- | - | TRBJ2-4 | TRBV18 | TGTGCCAGCTCACAGAATTCCAGAAACATTCAGTACTTC | CASSQNSRNIQYF
- | - | TRBJ1-5 | TRBV7-8 | TGTGCCAGCAGCGCAACTCTCAATCAGCCCCAGCATTTT | CASSATLNQPQHF
TRBD1 | - | TRBJ1-6 | TRBV6-6 | TGTGCCAGCAGTTTCGGGACAGGGCGGAATTCACCCCTCCACTTT | CASSFGTGRNSPLHF
- | - | TRBJ1-6 | TRBV7-3 | TGTGCCAGCAGCCCGCGAGCCAGGGGAGATAATTCACCCCTCCACTTT | CASSPRARGDNSPLHF
TRBD1 | - | TRBJ1-6 | TRBV5-6 | TGTGCCAGCAGCTCACAGGGGGCTTCCTATAATTCACCCCTCCACTTT | CASSSQGASYNSPLHF
- | - | TRBJ1-6 | TRBV6-1 | TGTGCCAGCAGTGAAACAGGGAATTCACCCCTCCACTTT | CASSETGNSPLHF
TRBD1 | - | TRBJ1-5 | TRBV4-1 | TGCGCCAGCAGCCAAGATCCCCACAGGGGGCGCCAGCCCCAGCATTTT | CASSQDPHRGRQPQHF
TRBD2 | - | TRBJ2-3 | TRBV9 | TGTGCCAGCAGCGTAGGATTGGGACTAGCGGGGGGGCATATAGATACGCAGTATTTT | CASSVGLGLAGGHIDTQYF
- | few | TRBJ1-5 | TRBV19 | TGTGCCAGTAGCCCTGCGGACCGGGGGGGAAATCAGCCCCAGCATTTT | CASSPADRGGNQPQHF
- | once | TRBJ1-4 | TRBV5-1 | TGCGCCAGCAGCTTGCAGTCCGGGGATGGGGAAAAACTGTTTTTT | CASSLQSGDGEKLFF